The 15 T cell receptor beta chains presented below share a single source sample, sequenced in a study of T cell clones after liver transplantation. This table comes from immunoSEQ multiplex PCR, and its TCRdb copy is limited to in-frame clones, with some not included. Found here are some 20,000 clones, 78% of them singletons; the top ten hold under 45%. The sample here was CD8+ T cells from blood, taken around 54 months after liver transplant. The receptors derive from a human patient who received a liver transplant. Some of the T cells might come from the graft donor.

The J gene is TRBJ1-5, the V gene TRBV4-1; tentatively, D is TRBD1 (6 bases). Trimming removed 5 bases from V and 2 bases from J, with 7 bases in between. This CDR3 has 13 residues. Germline-derived CDR1 and CDR2 are MGHRA and YSYEKL. The CDR3 here is CASSRTGNQPQHF. The CDR3 DNA reads as TGCGCCAGCAGCAGGACAGGCAATCAGCCCCAGCATTTT.

The V call is TRBV6-1, the J call TRBJ1-2; TRBD1 matches at 8 bases. The germline V gene has CDR1 MNHNS and CDR2 SASEGT. V shed 1 base, J shed 2 bases, and the junction held 3 bases outside the gene matches. The CDR3 totals 15 residues. CDR3 sequence reads: CASSEVWTGNYGYTF. DNA for the CDR3: TGTGCCAGCAGTGAAGTGTGGACAGGGAACTATGGCTACACCTTC.

This clone was counted a single time. The chain carries TRBV18 and TRBJ2-3; 10 bases are shared with TRBD2. The CDR3 contains 17 residues. V trimming: 0 bases; J trimming: 2 bases; junction bases outside the gene matches: 5. CDR1 and CDR2 (germline): KGHSH, LQKENI. DNA for the CDR3: TGTGCCAGCTCACCACCGAAGCGGGGGGGCGACACAGATACGCAGTATTTT. As protein: CASSPPKRGGDTDTQYF.

This chain links TRBV19 with TRBJ2-4; D uncertain. The CDR3 length is 13 residues. From germline, CDR1 is LNHDA and CDR2 SQIVND (reference sequence). V was clipped by 7 bases and J by 12 bases, with 19 bases between them. The CDR3: CASMSGTPSSQYF. In nucleotides, the CDR3 is TGTGCCAGTATGAGTGGTACCCCGAGTAGTCAGTACTTC. The full variable domain, with the rest looked up from reference TRBV19 and TRBJ2-4, is DGGITQSPKYLFRKEGQNVTLSCEQNLNHDAMYWYRQDPGQGLRLIYYSQIVNDFQKGDIAEGYSVSREKKESFPLTVTSAQKNPTAFYLCASMSGTPSSQYFGAGTRLSVL.

The chain couples TRBV28 to TRBJ1-5; no clear D. V was pared by 5 bases and J by 6 bases, with 14 bases between. From germline, CDR1 is MDHEN and CDR2 SYDVKM. The CDR3 covers 14 residues. CDR3 DNA: TGTGCCAGCAGTCCCCTGGACGTCCGTCAGCCCCAGCATTTT. Translated: CASSPLDVRQPQHF. Full variable domain (outside the CDR3, taken from reference TRBV28 and TRBJ1-5): DVKVTQSSRYLVKRTGEKVFLECVQDMDHENMFWYRQDPGLGLRLIYFSYDVKMKEKGDIPEGYSVSREKKERFSLILESASTNQTSMYLCASSPLDVRQPQHFGDGTRLSIL.

This chain connects TRBV19 to TRBJ2-1, with D tentatively TRBD1 (5 bases). Germline lookup yields CDR1 LNHDA and CDR2 SQIVND (reference sequence). V lost 5 bases and J 4 bases, leaving 12 bases between the germline ends. This CDR3 region has 14 residues. The CDR3 DNA reads TGTGCCAGTAGTTCAGGGTTCGGGTACAATGAGCAGTTCTTC. This sequence encodes CASSSGFGYNEQFF. The full variable domain, with the rest looked up from reference TRBV19 and TRBJ2-1, is DGGITQSPKYLFRKEGQNVTLSCEQNLNHDAMYWYRQDPGQGLRLIYYSQIVNDFQKGDIAEGYSVSREKKESFPLTVTSAQKNPTAFYLCASSSGFGYNEQFFGPGTRLTVL.

The chain uses TRBV19 and TRBJ1-5; perhaps TRBD1 as D (5 bases). Germline assignment: CDR1 LNHDA and CDR2 SQIVND (reference sequence). CDR3 length equals 16 residues. Trimming cost V 0 bases and J 5 bases, with 14 bases left between them. CDR3 in amino acids: CASSIDHQGWDQPQHF. In DNA, the CDR3 is TGTGCCAGTAGTATAGATCATCAGGGTTGGGATCAGCCCCAGCATTTT.

The genes are TRBV11-2 and TRBJ2-7; 9 positions match TRBD1. The V segment lost 4 bases and the J segment 9 bases; nucleotides outside the gene matches: 16. Germline CDR1 and CDR2: SGHAT and FQNNGV. The CDR3 runs 16 residues. CDR3 residues: CASSSEAGTGTLGQYF. The CDR3 DNA follows: TGTGCCAGCAGCTCTGAAGCCGGGACAGGGACCCTCGGGCAGTACTTC.

This chain links TRBV6-5 with TRBJ2-7, with 10 bases identical to TRBD2. The CDR3 runs 15 residues. V gave up 4 bases and J gave up 2 bases; unmatched junction bases: 5. Germline V gene lookup returns CDR1 MNHEY and CDR2 SVGAGI. The CDR3 DNA reads as TGTGCCAGCAGTTTCAAGGGACTAGCGACCTACGAGCAGTACTTC. Translating it yields CASSFKGLATYEQYF.

V gene TRBV6-4 combines with J gene TRBJ1-5; no clear D gene. This CDR3 comprises 13 residues. Trimming took 4 bases from V and 1 from J, leaving 5 bases between them. The germline gives CDR1 MRHNA, CDR2 SNTAGT. In DNA form, the CDR3 reads TGTGCCAGCAGTGTAGACAGCAATCAGCCCCAGCATTTT. Amino acids: CASSVDSNQPQHF.

This clone has a count of ten or more. The chain has TRBV19 and TRBJ2-7; TRBD1 might be the D (5 bases). The CDR3 spans 16 residues. The germline CDR1 and CDR2 sequences are LNHDA and SQIVND (reference sequence). Trimming removed 0 bases from V and 2 bases from J, with 14 bases in between. In DNA, the CDR3 is TGTGCCAGTAGTATAGATGGGGTAGGGGCGGCCTACGAGCAGTACTTC. This encodes CASSIDGVGAAYEQYF.

This chain uses TRBV18 with TRBJ2-5; D unresolved. Trimming took off 6 bases at V and 5 bases at J, with 4 bases between the two ends. Germline V CDR1 and CDR2: KGHSH, LQKENI. The CDR3 runs 10 residues. This CDR3 reads CASSGETQYF. CDR3 DNA: TGTGCCAGCTCCGGGGAGACCCAGTACTTC.

V is TRBV11-1 and J is TRBJ2-7, with D perhaps given as TRBD1 or TRBD2 (6 bases each). CDR1 is SGHAT, CDR2 FQDESV, per germline (reference sequence). Trimming took off 4 bases at V and 4 bases at J, with 20 bases between the two ends. CDR3 size: 16 residues. The DNA of the CDR3 is TGTGCCAGCAGCTCACCCCCCACAGGGAGGTCTTACGAGCAGTACTTC. Amino acid sequence: CASSSPPTGRSYEQYF.

V usage is TRBV5-6 and J usage is TRBJ2-5, with 11 bases aligning to TRBD1. The DNA end is more similar to TRBJ2-7, so the J call may be wrong. Germline V lookup: CDR1 SGHDT, CDR2 YYEEEE. This CDR3 comprises 14 residues. The CDR3 DNA reads as TGTGCCAGCAGCTTCGGGACAGGGGGCTACGAGCAGTACTTC. Translation: CASSFGTGGYEQYF.

This clone was seen a handful of times. The chain has TRBV5-1 and TRBJ1-6; 7 bases map to TRBD1. The CDR3 runs to 13 residues. The V segment lost 4 bases and the J segment 13 bases; nucleotides outside the gene matches: 8. Germline-derived CDR1 and CDR2 are SGHRS and YFSETQ. CDR3 nucleotides: TGCGCCAGCAGCCTGGGACAGCCTAATCCCCTCCACTTT. Translating gives CASSLGQPNPLHF.